The TCR beta chain under discussion was sequenced for a study of shared clonotypes between healthy human individuals. Sequenced by immunoSEQ multiplex PCR; TCRdb stores in-frame clones only, minus some. The table records hundreds of thousands of clones, 70% to 80% of them present only once. Trimming took 6 bases from V and 4 from J; bases not matched to a gene: 10. In germline, CDR1 is KGHSH, CDR2 LQKENI. The CDR3 runs to 16 residues. The table lists this clone with a few counts. This sequence joins TRBV18 and TRBJ2-7; 12 positions agree with TRBD1. The source material was PBMCs. This TCR was recovered from a woman aged 40 to 50 in good health. Some clones in this sample may be carry-over from other donors' samples. CDR3 in amino acids: CASSLTRDRGQYEQYF. The CDR3 DNA follows: TGTGCCAGCTCCCTAACCCGGGACAGGGGGCAGTACGAGCAGTACTTC.